Listed below are T cell receptor beta chains from one sample, sequenced in a study of blood T cell repertoires in COVID-19. Measured with immunoSEQ multiplex PCR; TCRdb has only the in-frame clones, and not every one. Of some 72,000 clones in the sample, about 90% were seen once. Sample: peripheral blood. The origin of the receptors is a man between 45 and 60 years old with active COVID-19. The CDR3 runs from the conserved cysteine through the conserved F or W. Fields, in order: J gene, V gene, D gene, clone size, CDR3 DNA, CDR3 protein. The D gene is left open where the match is weak. Clone sizes are given selectively: once, few, many, or a class where the clone is expanded.

j_call: TRBJ2-2
v_call: TRBV18
d_call: TRBD2
clone_size: once
cdr3_nt: TGTGCCAGCCACCGGACTAGCGCGAACACCGGGGAGCTGTTTTTT
cdr3_aa: CASHRTSANTGELFF

j_call: TRBJ2-7
v_call: TRBV10-2
d_call: TRBD1
clone_size: .
cdr3_nt: TGCGCCAGCAGTGAAGGACAGGCGCTGCGAGTGTACTTC
cdr3_aa: CASSEGQALRVYF

j_call: TRBJ2-6
v_call: TRBV28
d_call: .
clone_size: once
cdr3_nt: TGTGCCAGCGGGCCCCCGGGACATAGCTCTGGGGCCAACGTCCTGACTTTC
cdr3_aa: CASGPPGHSSGANVLTF

j_call: TRBJ2-1
v_call: TRBV5-1
d_call: TRBD2
clone_size: .
cdr3_nt: TGCGCCAGCAGTATTGGCGGCGGGGGCTCCTACAATGAGCAGTTCTTC
cdr3_aa: CASSIGGGGSYNEQFF

j_call: TRBJ2-7
v_call: TRBV4-1
d_call: TRBD1
clone_size: large
cdr3_nt: TGCGCCAGCAGCCCGGGACAGGGGGTGGGCGCCTACGAGCAGTACTTC
cdr3_aa: CASSPGQGVGAYEQYF

j_call: TRBJ2-5
v_call: TRBV11-3
d_call: .
clone_size: .
cdr3_nt: TGTGCCAGCAGCTTAGTCGAGGGAGAGACCCAGTACTTC
cdr3_aa: CASSLVEGETQYF

j_call: TRBJ1-2
v_call: TRBV10-3
d_call: .
clone_size: once
cdr3_nt: TGTGCCATCAGTCGGGTGGCTAACTATGGCTACACCTTC
cdr3_aa: CAISRVANYGYTF

j_call: TRBJ2-5
v_call: TRBV2
d_call: .
clone_size: .
cdr3_nt: TGTGCCAGCAGCGCGACCGGGATACAAGAGACCCAGTACTTC
cdr3_aa: CASSATGIQETQYF

j_call: TRBJ2-1
v_call: TRBV28
d_call: .
clone_size: few
cdr3_nt: TGTGCCAGCAGTTTAAGGGGCAATGAGCAGTTCTTC
cdr3_aa: CASSLRGNEQFF

j_call: TRBJ1-1
v_call: TRBV7-9
d_call: .
clone_size: few
cdr3_nt: TGTGCCAGCACCCGAACGACAGTGAGGAACACTGAAGCTTTCTTT
cdr3_aa: CASTRTTVRNTEAFF

j_call: TRBJ2-7
v_call: TRBV14
d_call: .
clone_size: .
cdr3_nt: TGTGCCAGCAGCCAAGATCTGGCCTCCTACGAGCAGTACTTC
cdr3_aa: CASSQDLASYEQYF

j_call: TRBJ1-5
v_call: TRBV7-9
d_call: TRBD1
clone_size: once
cdr3_nt: TGTGCCAGCAGCTTAGTAGGTAGACAGGGCCCAGGCAATCAGCCCCAGCATTTT
cdr3_aa: CASSLVGRQGPGNQPQHF

j_call: TRBJ2-1
v_call: TRBV28
d_call: .
clone_size: .
cdr3_nt: TGTGCCAGCAGTTCCCCTCACACCGCAACTAGGATCGATGAGCAGTTCTTC
cdr3_aa: CASSSPHTATRIDEQFF

j_call: TRBJ1-2
v_call: TRBV6-6
d_call: .
clone_size: .
cdr3_nt: TGTGCCAGCAGCCTAGACAGCAACTATGGCTACACCTTC
cdr3_aa: CASSLDSNYGYTF

j_call: TRBJ2-3
v_call: TRBV12-3/TRBV12-4
d_call: TRBD2
clone_size: .
cdr3_nt: TGTGCCAGCAGCCTGGGACTAGCCCACACTTTT
cdr3_aa: CASSLGLAHTF

j_call: TRBJ2-3
v_call: TRBV29-1
d_call: TRBD2
clone_size: .
cdr3_nt: TGCAGCGTCGAATCGGGGGGTGGCACAGATACGCAGTATTTT
cdr3_aa: CSVESGGGTDTQYF

j_call: TRBJ1-2
v_call: TRBV7-3
d_call: TRBD1
clone_size: .
cdr3_nt: TGTGCCAGCAGCCCTGGGACAGGGAGAAACTATGGCTACACCTTC
cdr3_aa: CASSPGTGRNYGYTF

j_call: TRBJ2-7
v_call: TRBV29-1
d_call: TRBD1
clone_size: once
cdr3_nt: TGCAGCGCCGTCCGGGACAGAGGGTACGAGCAGTACTTC
cdr3_aa: CSAVRDRGYEQYF

j_call: TRBJ1-1
v_call: TRBV12-3/TRBV12-4
d_call: .
clone_size: .
cdr3_nt: TGTGCCAGCAGTTGGGGGCTTAATGAAGCTTTCTTT
cdr3_aa: CASSWGLNEAFF

j_call: TRBJ2-3
v_call: TRBV24-1
d_call: TRBD2
clone_size: .
cdr3_nt: TGTGCCACCAGTGATCCCCACCTAGAATTAGCGGGGCGCACAGATACGCAGTATTTT
cdr3_aa: CATSDPHLELAGRTDTQYF

j_call: TRBJ2-7
v_call: TRBV27
d_call: TRBD1
clone_size: few
cdr3_nt: TGTGCCAGCGCCCGGGACAGGGCCACCTACGAGCAGTACTTC
cdr3_aa: CASARDRATYEQYF

j_call: TRBJ2-7
v_call: TRBV7-9
d_call: .
clone_size: .
cdr3_nt: TGTGCCAGCACCGGACTCTCCTTTCTCGAGCAGTACTTC
cdr3_aa: CASTGLSFLEQYF

j_call: TRBJ1-5
v_call: TRBV28
d_call: .
clone_size: once
cdr3_nt: TGTGCCAGCAGTTTACGGCGGAACAATCAGCCCCAGCATTTT
cdr3_aa: CASSLRRNNQPQHF

j_call: TRBJ2-3
v_call: TRBV19
d_call: .
clone_size: .
cdr3_nt: TGTGCCAGTAGTAGTGGAGGAGGCCGCACAGATACGCAGTATTTT
cdr3_aa: CASSSGGGRTDTQYF

j_call: TRBJ2-3
v_call: TRBV7-2
d_call: .
clone_size: .
cdr3_nt: TGTGCCAGCAGCCATTACACCGGGTCTCTTCGTCACACAGATACGCAGTATTTT
cdr3_aa: CASSHYTGSLRHTDTQYF

j_call: TRBJ1-2
v_call: TRBV18
d_call: .
clone_size: .
cdr3_nt: TGTGCCAGCTCACCCTCATCTTCCCGGGGGGGCTATGGCTACACCTTC
cdr3_aa: CASSPSSSRGGYGYTF

j_call: TRBJ2-7
v_call: TRBV5-4
d_call: .
clone_size: .
cdr3_nt: TGTGCCAGCAGCTTGGATAGCGAGCAGTACTTC
cdr3_aa: CASSLDSEQYF

j_call: TRBJ2-7
v_call: TRBV10-3
d_call: .
clone_size: .
cdr3_nt: TGTGCCATCAGCGGCCAGGGAGGCTTTGAAGAGCAGTACTTC
cdr3_aa: CAISGQGGFEEQYF

j_call: TRBJ1-5
v_call: TRBV15
d_call: .
clone_size: .
cdr3_nt: TGTGCCACCACGGGTGGTGTAGGCAATCAGCCCCAGCATTTT
cdr3_aa: CATTGGVGNQPQHF

j_call: TRBJ1-3
v_call: TRBV19
d_call: .
clone_size: .
cdr3_nt: TGTGCCAGTAGTCAGACTCCAGACTCTGGAAACACCATATATTTT
cdr3_aa: CASSQTPDSGNTIYF

j_call: TRBJ1-1
v_call: TRBV5-1
d_call: .
clone_size: .
cdr3_nt: TGCGCCAGCAGAGTACAGGGAATGAACACTGAAGCTTTCTTT
cdr3_aa: CASRVQGMNTEAFF

j_call: TRBJ1-1
v_call: TRBV11-2
d_call: TRBD1
clone_size: .
cdr3_nt: TGTGCCAGCAGCCTCGGAGGGGGCGGCACTGAAGCTTTCTTT
cdr3_aa: CASSLGGGGTEAFF

j_call: TRBJ2-7
v_call: TRBV4-1
d_call: TRBD2
clone_size: .
cdr3_nt: TGCGCCAGCAGCCAGCTCTTGGCGGGAGCGTATTACGAGCAGTACTTC
cdr3_aa: CASSQLLAGAYYEQYF

j_call: TRBJ1-6
v_call: TRBV30
d_call: .
clone_size: .
cdr3_nt: TGTGCCTGTACCCTCGGGGGTCTCTACAATTCACCCCTCCACTTT
cdr3_aa: CACTLGGLYNSPLHF

j_call: TRBJ2-7
v_call: TRBV28
d_call: TRBD1
clone_size: .
cdr3_nt: TGTGCCAGCAGGACACTCGGGACAGGGTTGATCTACGAGCAGTACTTC
cdr3_aa: CASRTLGTGLIYEQYF

j_call: TRBJ1-4
v_call: TRBV4-2
d_call: .
clone_size: .
cdr3_nt: TGTGCCAGCAGCCAAGATTTAGGGGCTAGGGAAAAACTGTTTTTT
cdr3_aa: CASSQDLGAREKLFF

j_call: TRBJ1-5
v_call: TRBV6-1
d_call: TRBD1
clone_size: .
cdr3_nt: TGTGCCAGCAGTGACAGGGGGCTTGATCAGCCCCAGCATTTT
cdr3_aa: CASSDRGLDQPQHF

j_call: TRBJ1-1
v_call: TRBV6-1
d_call: .
clone_size: .
cdr3_nt: TGTGCCAGCAGTGAGCAGGAAAGGATCGCTGAAGCTTTCTTT
cdr3_aa: CASSEQERIAEAFF

j_call: TRBJ2-7
v_call: TRBV6-1
d_call: .
clone_size: .
cdr3_nt: TGTGCCAGCAGTGAAGCGCTTTGGAGTTTTAAGCAGTACTTC
cdr3_aa: CASSEALWSFKQYF

j_call: TRBJ1-5
v_call: TRBV23-1
d_call: .
clone_size: .
cdr3_nt: TGCGCCAGCATCCCCCAAGGAGCTCCTTCGTATCAGCCCCAGCATTTT
cdr3_aa: CASIPQGAPSYQPQHF

j_call: TRBJ2-6
v_call: TRBV7-3
d_call: .
clone_size: .
cdr3_nt: TGTGCCAGCAGCACCCCTACCTCTTGGGCCAACGTCCTGACTTTC
cdr3_aa: CASSTPTSWANVLTF

j_call: TRBJ2-3
v_call: TRBV24-1
d_call: TRBD2
clone_size: .
cdr3_nt: TGTGCCACCAGTGATCCAGCGGGAGGCACAGATACGCAGTATTTT
cdr3_aa: CATSDPAGGTDTQYF

j_call: TRBJ2-3
v_call: TRBV29-1
d_call: TRBD2
clone_size: .
cdr3_nt: TGCAGCCTCGGGGGGGCGCGTAGAGATACGCAGTATTTT
cdr3_aa: CSLGGARRDTQYF

j_call: TRBJ2-2
v_call: TRBV18
d_call: .
clone_size: .
cdr3_nt: TGTGCCAGCTCACCACCCAAAAACACCGGGGAGCTGTTTTTT
cdr3_aa: CASSPPKNTGELFF

j_call: TRBJ2-6
v_call: TRBV5-1
d_call: TRBD1
clone_size: .
cdr3_nt: TGCGCCAGCAGCCAGGACCCGACAGGGCTGGCCAACGTCCTGACTTTC
cdr3_aa: CASSQDPTGLANVLTF